The 25 T cell receptor beta chains in this list originate from one sample, sequenced in a study of Tregs in tolerant kidney transplant recipients. The nonmyeloablative bone marrow transplants came from related graft donors, with transient mixed chimerism. Libraries were prepared by immunoSEQ multiplex PCR; TCRdb keeps only in-frame clonotypes and omits some of them. This table holds around 50,000 clones, about 89% found once. Material: CD8+ T cells from blood (PBMCs), obtained 24 months after the transplant. The receptors derive from a human patient who received a combined kidney and bone marrow transplant. Some T cells may originate from the graft donor.

This clone was found once. V and J are TRBV9 and TRBJ1-1; D is perhaps TRBD1 (5 bases). Between the trimmed V and J ends, which lost 4 bases and 0 bases, there was a span of 10 bases. The CDR3 length is 14 residues. Germline lookup yields CDR1 SGDLS and CDR2 YYNGEE. CDR3 sequence reads: CASSTGHLNTEAFF. The CDR3 DNA reads as TGTGCCAGCAGCACCGGACACTTGAACACTGAAGCTTTCTTT.

This clone was seen a handful of times. The rearrangement joins TRBV4-1 to TRBJ2-7; 11 nucleotides match TRBD2. The length of the CDR3 is 17 residues. Trimming at V came to 1 base and at J to 5 bases, leaving 10 bases not matched to a gene. Germline V gene sequence: CDR1 MGHRA, CDR2 YSYEKL. The CDR3 DNA is TGCGCCAGCAGCCAAGGACCCTCTCCGGGACTAGCGGACGAGCAGTACTTC. It yields the protein CASSQGPSPGLADEQYF.

The sample holds one count of this clone. This chain joins TRBV27 and TRBJ1-2; tentative D call: TRBD1 (6 bases). The CDR3 loop spans 15 amino acids. V shed 5 bases and J shed 4 bases, with 17 bases lying between them. CDR1 is MNHEY, CDR2 SMNVEV, per germline (reference sequence). Here the CDR3 DNA reads TGTGCCAGCAGTCCGTTCTCCGGACAGCCCTATGGCTACACCTTC. Encoded protein: CASSPFSGQPYGYTF.

The table lists this clone with a count of one. The rearrangement uses TRBV7-9 and TRBJ1-2; TRBD1 might be the D (5 bases). Germline values: CDR1 SEHNR, CDR2 FQNEAQ (reference sequence). Trimming removed 4 bases at V and 7 bases at J, with 28 bases between. The CDR3 runs to 18 residues. The CDR3 DNA is TGTGCCAGCAGCTCGCTGGACACCGGCCGGAATGGGTTGGGTGGCTACACCTTC. Protein product: CASSSLDTGRNGLGGYTF.

This chain connects TRBV19 to TRBJ2-3; possibly TRBD1 for D (5 bases). Germline CDR1 and CDR2: LNHDA and SQIVND (reference sequence). The CDR3 length is 15 residues. V lost 10 bases and J 3 bases, leaving 20 bases between the germline ends. The CDR3 DNA sequence: TGTGCCACCCGTCCGCCGGCAGGGTGGACAGATACGCAGTATTTT. The encoded protein is CATRPPAGWTDTQYF.

In its sample, this clone was seen a few times. CDR3 in DNA: TGTGCCAGCAGCGTCCCCCAGGGGGGCGGCACCGGGGAGCTGTTTTTT. Encoded protein: CASSVPQGGGTGELFF. This chain links TRBV9 with TRBJ2-2; D is possibly TRBD1 (7 bases). Trimming stripped 2 bases from V and 4 bases from J, with 15 bases between. The CDR3 totals 16 residues. In germline, CDR1 is SGDLS, CDR2 YYNGEE. Full variable domain (remainder filled in from reference TRBV9 and TRBJ2-2): DSGVTQTPKHLITATGQRVTLRCSPRSGDLSVYWYQQSLDQGLQFLIQYYNGEERAKGNILERFSAQQFPDLHSELNLSSLELGDSALYFCASSVPQGGGTGELFFGEGSRLTVL.

This clone was seen once. Germline is not matched at one junction end, which may reflect a read error. V and J are TRBV2 and TRBJ2-5; TRBD2 aligns across 11 bases. The CDR3 length is 14 residues. Germline CDR1 is SNHLY and CDR2 is FYNNEI. CDR3 in DNA: TGTGCCAGCATTAGCGGGGGGGCCGGAGAGACCCAGCACTTC. Protein product: CASISGGAGETQHF.

CDR3 in DNA: TGTGCCAGCAGCGCAGGGACTAACGGGCAGTACTTC. Translation gives CASSAGTNGQYF. V gene TRBV9 combines with J gene TRBJ2-7, with 7 bases matching TRBD2. The CDR3 totals 12 residues. V shed 3 bases, J shed 9 bases, and the junction held 6 bases outside the gene matches. Germline loops: CDR1 SGDLS, CDR2 YYNGEE.

This chain joins TRBV30 and TRBJ1-1; 9 bases match TRBD1. The CDR3 runs 14 residues. Germline CDR1 and CDR2: GTSNPN and SVGIG (reference sequence). Losses at the gene ends were 3 bases for V and 4 bases for J; bases not matched to a gene: 6. The CDR3 DNA reads TGTGCCTGGAGGCCGGGACAGGGAATCACTGAAGCTTTCTTT. It is translated as CAWRPGQGITEAFF. The variable domain in full, with the rest retrieved from reference TRBV30 and TRBJ1-1, is SQTIHQWPATLVQPVGSPLSLECTVEGTSNPNLYWYRQAAGRGLQLLFYSVGIGQISSEVPQNLSASRPQDRQFILSSKKLLLSDSGFYLCAWRPGQGITEAFFGQGTRLTVV.

This rearrangement joins TRBV7-6 to TRBJ2-7, with 12 bases fitting TRBD2. This CDR3 spans 15 amino acids. Germline-derived CDR1 and CDR2 are SGHVS and FNYEAQ. The V gene end was trimmed by 4 bases and the J gene end by 6 bases; junction bases not matched to a gene: 7. For the CDR3, the DNA is TGTGCCAGCAGCTCCACTAGCGGGGGGCCTTTCGAGCAGTACTTC. Translating it yields CASSSTSGGPFEQYF.

The rearrangement links TRBV7-3 to TRBJ2-5; 8 bases agree with TRBD2. The CDR3 extends over 15 amino acids. Trimming removed 5 bases from V and 9 bases from J; junction bases left unmatched: 14. Germline CDR1 is SGHTA and CDR2 is FQGTGA. The CDR3 region has the DNA TGTGCCAGCAGCCGTGAAAGCGGACTAGCCGGGGCCCAGTACTTC. Its translation: CASSRESGLAGAQYF. The full variable domain, its missing parts supplied by reference TRBV7-3 and TRBJ2-5, is GAGVSQTPSNKVTEKGKYVELRCDPISGHTALYWYRQSLGQGPEFLIYFQGTGAADDSGLPNDRFFAVRPEGSVSTLKIQRTERGDSAVYLCASSRESGLAGAQYFGPGTRLLVL.

The chain links TRBV11-2 to TRBJ2-5; unclear D gene. Germline V gene sequence: CDR1 SGHAT, CDR2 FQNNGV. The length of the CDR3 is 16 residues. Trimming took 0 bases from V and 1 from J, leaving 12 bases between them. This CDR3 reads CASSLDYGPSQETQYF. For the CDR3, the DNA is TGTGCCAGCAGCTTAGATTATGGGCCGTCCCAAGAGACCCAGTACTTC.

The genes are TRBV9 and TRBJ1-2, with D possibly being TRBD1 (5 bases). The CDR3 sequence is 14 residues long. Trimming pared 4 bases from V and 8 bases from J, leaving 18 bases between. From germline, CDR1 is SGDLS and CDR2 YYNGEE. DNA of the CDR3: TGTGCCAGCAGCCCCCCTGCAGGGTCAGCGGGCTACACCTTC. It translates to CASSPPAGSAGYTF.

The chain couples TRBV19 to TRBJ1-5; D perhaps matches TRBD1 (5 bases). Trimming shortened V by 5 bases and J by 2 bases, and 13 bases separated the two germline ends. The CDR3 loop spans 15 amino acids. Germline CDR1 reads LNHDA; CDR2 reads SQIVND (reference sequence). Here the CDR3 DNA reads TGTGCCAGTAGTTCTTTCCAAGGGGGCAATCAGCCCCAGCATTTT. Translation: CASSSFQGGNQPQHF.

The chain joins TRBV15 to TRBJ2-4, with D uncertain. This CDR3 contains 17 residues. V was trimmed by 1 base and J by 1 base, leaving 14 bases between them. The germline V gene encodes CDR1 LNHNV and CDR2 YYDKDF (reference sequence). The CDR3 nucleotides read TGTGCCACCAGCAGAGGTTTAGTAGAGGCGGCCAAAAACATTCAGTACTTC. It encodes CATSRGLVEAAKNIQYF.

The J gene is TRBJ2-3, the V gene TRBV4-1; the D gene is possibly TRBD2 (6 bases). The CDR3 consists of 14 residues. V lost 4 bases and J lost 0, with 8 bases in between. The germline V gene encodes CDR1 MGHRA and CDR2 YSYEKL. The CDR3 nucleotides read TGCGCCAGCAGCCCCGGGGGTAGCACAGATACGCAGTATTTT. It encodes CASSPGGSTDTQYF.

The chain has TRBV29-1 and TRBJ1-1; D may be TRBD1 (5 bases). The CDR3 contains 13 residues. The ends were cut back, 6 bases at V and 5 bases at J, with 16 bases in the middle. Germline V gene lookup returns CDR1 SQVTM and CDR2 ANQGSEA. CDR3 DNA: TGCAGCGTGGGGGGTGGTCCCGAAACTGAAGCTTTCTTT. It codes for CSVGGGPETEAFF.

The genes are TRBV27 and TRBJ2-5; tentatively, D is TRBD1 (5 bases). V lost 6 bases and J 3 bases, leaving 20 bases between the germline ends. The CDR3 runs 16 residues. Germline V gene lookup returns CDR1 MNHEY and CDR2 SMNVEV (reference sequence). CDR3 amino acids: CASSPNGWGLKETQYF. CDR3 DNA sequence: TGTGCCAGCAGCCCCAACGGGTGGGGCCTGAAAGAGACCCAGTACTTC.

This chain joins TRBV9 and TRBJ1-4, with TRBD1 identical over 8 bases. The V gene's germline CDR1 is SGDLS and CDR2 YYNGEE. V lost 4 bases and J lost 0; bases outside the gene matches: 8. This CDR3 region has 17 residues. CDR3 loop: CASSTGTGAATNEKLFF. The CDR3 bases are TGTGCCAGCAGCACCGGGACAGGAGCGGCAACTAATGAAAAACTGTTTTTT.

The chain couples TRBV7-9 to TRBJ2-7, with 10 bases lining up with TRBD2. CDR3 length: 15 residues. In germline, CDR1 is SEHNR, CDR2 FQNEAQ (reference sequence). The junction had 5 bases not matched to a gene; V was cut back by 4 bases and J by 2 bases. The CDR3 nucleotides are TGTGCCAGCAGCTGGACTAGCGGTAAAGCCTACGAGCAGTACTTC. Translation: CASSWTSGKAYEQYF.

The gene calls are TRBV5-1 and TRBJ2-2, with a weak D call TRBD1 (6 bases). CDR1 is SGHRS and CDR2 is YFSETQ in the germline V gene. This CDR3 region has 16 residues. V lost 0 bases, J lost 7 bases, and 16 bases lay in between. The CDR3 DNA reads as TGCGCCAGCAGCTTGGGACAGGTTAAGCTTGGCGGGGAGCTGTTTTTT. This encodes CASSLGQVKLGGELFF.

The chain links TRBV10-1 to TRBJ1-1; possibly TRBD1 for D (5 bases). Germline CDR1 and CDR2: WNHNN and SYGVQD (reference sequence). Deletions cut 7 bases from V and 4 bases from J, with 16 bases between. There are 14 residues in the CDR3. The CDR3 is CASNSKGKRTEAFF. The CDR3 region has the DNA TGCGCCAGCAACTCCAAGGGGAAACGCACTGAAGCTTTCTTT.

This clone occurred once. The gene calls are TRBV9 and TRBJ1-1, with D maybe TRBD1 (5 bases). This CDR3 has 15 residues. Trimming took 3 bases from V and 5 from J, leaving 17 bases between them. The germline gives CDR1 SGDLS, CDR2 YYNGEE. The CDR3 coding sequence is TGTGCCAGCAGCGCACCACCCCCAGGGAGGACTGAAGCTTTCTTT. Translating it yields CASSAPPPGRTEAFF.

The chain carries TRBV11-2 and TRBJ1-2, with D tentatively TRBD1 (5 bases). V lost 3 bases and J lost 2, with 7 bases in between. Germline loops: CDR1 SGHAT, CDR2 FQNNGV. This CDR3 has 13 residues. CDR3 region: CASSFPGNYGYTF. For the CDR3, the DNA is TGTGCCAGCAGCTTTCCAGGGAACTATGGCTACACCTTC.

The V and J genes are TRBV14 and TRBJ2-2, with 9 bases aligning to TRBD2. Germline assignment: CDR1 SGHDN and CDR2 FVKESK. CDR3 length: 17 amino acids. Unmatched junction bases numbered 11, after V lost 6 bases and J lost 3 bases. CDR3 protein: CASSPSGEVWDTGELFF. The CDR3 DNA sequence: TGTGCCAGCAGTCCTAGCGGGGAGGTATGGGACACCGGGGAGCTGTTTTTT.